These 25 T cell receptor beta chains originate from one sample sequenced in a study of chemoradiotherapy in HPV16-positive cancers. The protocol was immunoSEQ multiplex PCR, while the TCRdb copy is restricted to in-frame clones and leaves out a portion. The sample shows 5,800 or so clones, just over 90% of them seen only once. The sample consisted of blood, taken from a patient who underwent chemoradiotherapy. The receptors shown here come from a human donor with HPV-associated anogenital cancer.

The genes are TRBV15 and TRBJ2-6, with D unclear. Germline V gene lookup returns CDR1 LNHNV and CDR2 YYDKDF (reference sequence). V gave up 0 bases and J gave up 0 bases, with 9 bases separating them. This CDR3 spans 17 amino acids. CDR3 residues: CATSREGDSSGANVLTF. The CDR3 DNA reads TGTGCCACCAGCAGAGAGGGCGATAGCTCTGGGGCCAACGTCCTGACTTTC.

The chain links TRBV9 to TRBJ2-1; TRBD1 or TRBD2 may be the D gene (5 bases each). Trimming stripped 6 bases from V and 4 bases from J, with 14 bases between. The CDR3 is 14 amino acids. CDR1 SGDLS and CDR2 YYNGEE come from the germline V gene. The CDR3 bases are TGTGCCAGCACACCCATGGGGGTTTACAATGAGCAGTTCTTC. It encodes CASTPMGVYNEQFF.

The chain is built from TRBV9 and TRBJ1-1; D uncertain. V shed 2 bases and J shed 1 base, with 6 bases lying between them. CDR1 SGDLS and CDR2 YYNGEE come from the germline V gene. The CDR3 is 13 amino acids. The CDR3 coding sequence is TGTGCCAGCAGCGTGGCGGGGAACACTGAAGCTTTCTTT. Its translation is CASSVAGNTEAFF.

This sequence joins TRBV4-1 and TRBJ2-7, with D unresolved. CDR1 is MGHRA and CDR2 is YSYEKL in the germline V gene. Deletions cut 4 bases from V and 5 bases from J, with 9 bases between. This CDR3 is 12 amino acids long. In DNA, the CDR3 is TGCGCCAGCAGCCCTGAGAGCGACGAGCAGTACTTC. It translates to CASSPESDEQYF.

The table lists this clone with a few counts. The rearrangement uses TRBV11-2 and TRBJ1-5; maybe TRBD1 (5 bases). V was cut by 5 bases and J by 4 bases, with 6 bases left in between. CDR3 length: 12 amino acids. CDR1 is SGHAT, CDR2 FQNNGV, per germline. In DNA, the CDR3 is TGTGCCAGCAGCAACAGGAATCAGCCCCAGCATTTT. Residues: CASSNRNQPQHF.

The J gene is TRBJ2-5, the V gene TRBV5-4; D uncertain. CDR1 is SGHNT, CDR2 YYREEE, per germline (reference sequence). This CDR3 has 12 residues. The V and J ends lost 0 bases and 5 bases respectively, with 5 bases between them. In nucleotides, the CDR3 is TGTGCCAGCAGCTTGGCGGGTGAGACCCAGTACTTC. Translated, it gives CASSLAGETQYF.

The chain recombines TRBV7-6 with TRBJ2-3; TRBD1 might be the D (6 bases). CDR1 SGHVS and CDR2 FNYEAQ come from the germline V gene. This CDR3 comprises 14 residues. Trimming cost V 3 bases and J 1 base, with 8 bases left between them. CDR3 sequence (DNA): TGTGCCAGCAGCTTCCGACAGGGCACAGATACGCAGTATTTT. It codes for CASSFRQGTDTQYF.

The rearrangement uses TRBV5-6 and TRBJ1-2; possibly TRBD1 for D (5 bases). The V gene lost 0 bases and the J gene lost 0 bases, with 15 bases spanning the gap. Germline assignment: CDR1 SGHDT and CDR2 YYEEEE. The CDR3 has 17 amino acids. This CDR3 reads CASSLALLQTANYGYTF. The CDR3 DNA is TGTGCCAGCAGCTTGGCTTTGCTACAGACAGCTAACTATGGCTACACCTTC.

The chain employs TRBV19 and TRBJ2-1; 12 bases map to TRBD2. The CDR3 runs to 17 residues. Germline V CDR1 and CDR2: LNHDA, SQIVND (reference sequence). Trimming cost V 5 bases and J 7 bases; bases outside gene matches: 12. The CDR3 here is CASSSARLAGVMNEQFF. The CDR3, as DNA: TGTGCCAGTAGTTCCGCACGACTAGCGGGAGTTATGAATGAGCAGTTCTTC.

The V and J genes are TRBV7-7 and TRBJ2-1; maybe TRBD2 (7 bases). The CDR3 spans 15 residues. V lost 1 base, J lost 7 bases, and 14 bases lay in between. The germline gives CDR1 SSHAT, CDR2 FNYEAQ (reference sequence). The DNA of the CDR3 is TGTGCCAGCAGCTTAGAAGGGGGGGCGGCGAATGAGCAGTTCTTC. Translation gives CASSLEGGAANEQFF.

V is TRBV6-1 and J is TRBJ1-1, with TRBD1 as a possible D gene (6 bases). V lost 5 bases to trimming and J lost 0 bases, with 13 bases between them. This CDR3 spans 15 amino acids. In germline, CDR1 is MNHNS, CDR2 SASEGT. CDR3 loop: CASSSNRVMNTEAFF. The DNA of the CDR3 is TGTGCCAGCAGTTCGAACAGGGTTATGAACACTGAAGCTTTCTTT.

This clone has a single count. V gene TRBV7-7 combines with J gene TRBJ2-2; D might be TRBD1 (6 bases). This CDR3 is 14 amino acids long. Germline CDR1 is SSHAT and CDR2 is FNYEAQ (reference sequence). V lost 5 bases to trimming and J lost 1 base, with 8 bases between them. CDR3 sequence reads: CASSPGQNTGELFF. The CDR3 nucleotides are TGTGCCAGCAGCCCGGGACAGAACACCGGGGAGCTGTTTTTT. Based on the CDR3 plus reference TRBV7-7 and TRBJ2-2, the full variable domain is GAGVSQSPRYKVTKRGQDVTLRCDPISSHATLYWYQQALGQGPEFLTYFNYEAQPDKSGLPSDRFSAERPEGSISTLTIQRTEQRDSAMYRCASSPGQNTGELFFGEGSRLTVL.

The V gene is TRBV6-4, the J gene TRBJ1-5, with D perhaps TRBD1 (6 bases). This CDR3 is 14 amino acids long. The V and J ends lost 6 bases and 3 bases respectively, with 12 bases between them. CDR1 and CDR2 (germline): MRHNA, SNTAGT. The CDR3 loop is CASSRTADNQPQHF. The CDR3 bases are TGTGCCAGCAGCCGGACAGCCGACAATCAGCCCCAGCATTTT.

This clone was counted only a few times. This chain links TRBV11-1 with TRBJ1-3; TRBD1 is a possible D gene (5 bases). The CDR3 runs to 15 residues. Germline V gene sequence: CDR1 SGHAT, CDR2 FQDESV (reference sequence). V lost 7 bases, J lost 1 base, and 14 bases lay in between. CDR3: CASTFSGASGNTIYF. The CDR3 coding sequence is TGTGCCAGCACCTTCTCTGGGGCGTCTGGAAACACCATATATTTT.

The chain has TRBV4-3 and TRBJ1-5; D uncertain. The CDR3 is 15 residues long. Germline-derived CDR1 and CDR2 are LGHNA and YSLEER. V lost 0 bases and J lost 7, with 13 bases in between. Here the CDR3 DNA reads TGCGCCAGCAGCCAAGATTTTGTGTACGGGCAGCCCCAGCATTTT. Its translation is CASSQDFVYGQPQHF.

CDR3 in DNA: TGTGCCAGCAGTGACTCAGGGACACGGAGCTCCTACGAGCAGTACTTC. Protein sequence: CASSDSGTRSSYEQYF. This chain uses TRBV6-4 with TRBJ2-7; D is perhaps TRBD1 (6 bases). V was clipped by 0 bases and J by 0 bases, with 12 bases between them. Germline CDR1 reads MRHNA; CDR2 reads SNTAGT. The length of the CDR3 is 16 residues.

This clone was detected only once. This chain uses TRBV18 with TRBJ2-7; 7 positions match TRBD2. Germline-derived CDR1 and CDR2 are KGHSH and LQKENI. The V gene end was trimmed by 2 bases and the J gene end by 4 bases; junction bases not matched to a gene: 11. The CDR3 runs 16 residues. The CDR3 DNA is TGTGCCAGCTCACCAAACAGGACTAGTTACACATACGAGCAGTACTTC. This codes for CASSPNRTSYTYEQYF.

This rearrangement joins TRBV6-5 to TRBJ1-6; D unclear. Per germline, CDR1 MNHEY and CDR2 SVGAGI. The CDR3 is 13 residues long. Trimming removed 4 bases at V and 5 bases at J, with 6 bases between. CDR3 nucleotides: TGTGCCAGCAGTTCATCCCATAATTCACCCCTCCACTTT. Translation gives CASSSSHNSPLHF.

This chain connects TRBV11-2 to TRBJ2-1; TRBD1 aligns across 7 bases. The CDR3 spans 15 residues. From germline, CDR1 is SGHAT and CDR2 FQNNGV. V lost 4 bases, J lost 0 bases, and 3 bases stayed unmatched. DNA for the CDR3: TGTGCCAGCAGCTCAGGGACAGCCTCCTACAATGAGCAGTTCTTC. Protein sequence: CASSSGTASYNEQFF.

V is TRBV6-6 and J is TRBJ2-2; D perhaps matches TRBD2 (6 bases). V shed 5 bases and J shed 6 bases, with 10 bases lying between them. Germline lookup yields CDR1 MNHNY and CDR2 SVGAGI (reference sequence). This CDR3 comprises 13 residues. The CDR3 loop is CASSKTSPGELFF. Written as DNA, the CDR3 is TGTGCCAGCAGTAAGACTAGTCCCGGGGAGCTGTTTTTT.

The chain has TRBV28 and TRBJ2-1; 8 bases are a match to TRBD2. Looked up from germline, CDR1 is MDHEN and CDR2 is SYDVKM. After removal of 7 bases from V and 3 bases from J, the junction contained 5 bases not matched to a gene. This CDR3 is built from 14 residues. The CDR3 bases are TGTGCCAGCATTGTGAGCGGGGGCTACAATGAGCAGTTCTTC. Its translation is CASIVSGGYNEQFF.

A single count supports this clone. The J gene is TRBJ1-3, the V gene TRBV4-1; D remains unclear. CDR3 length equals 12 residues. The V and J ends lost 5 bases and 2 bases respectively, with 4 bases between them. Germline assignment: CDR1 MGHRA and CDR2 YSYEKL. The CDR3 DNA is TGCGCCAGCAGCTCTACTGGAAACACCATATATTTT. It yields the protein CASSSTGNTIYF.

Only one count was recorded for this clone. The J gene is TRBJ1-2, the V gene TRBV28; D is undetermined. This CDR3 is built from 12 residues. Per germline, CDR1 MDHEN and CDR2 SYDVKM. V lost 5 bases and J 2 bases, leaving 6 bases between the germline ends. The CDR3 loop is CASSPKNYGYTF. The CDR3 DNA reads TGTGCCAGCAGTCCAAAGAACTATGGCTACACCTTC.

This clone was seen more than once but under ten times. V is TRBV11-2 and J is TRBJ1-2; D call uncertain. V lost 1 base, J lost 4 bases, and 4 bases lay in between. Germline assignment: CDR1 SGHAT and CDR2 FQNNGV. The CDR3 extends over 12 amino acids. CDR3 loop: CASSLAGYGYTF. As DNA, the CDR3 is TGTGCCAGCAGCTTAGCAGGCTATGGCTACACCTTC.

The chain has TRBV25-1 and TRBJ2-5; 13 bases align to TRBD2. Germline lookup yields CDR1 MGHDK and CDR2 SYGVNS. The CDR3 extends over 13 amino acids. With 4 bases clipped from V and 7 bases from J, the junction kept 0 bases outside the gene matches. The CDR3 coding sequence is TGTGCCAGCAGTGGACTAGCGGGGGGGACCCAGTACTTC. Protein: CASSGLAGGTQYF.